This paragraph covers one T cell receptor beta chain sequence. Its target antigen remains unknown. The record originates from a study of T cells expressing NK-cell markers (TCRdb year 2020). Some background on the complete study: Three sorted T-cell subsets (CD3+CD56+NKG2C+, CD3+CD56+NKG2C- and CD3+CD56-NKG2C+) from about 8 donors had their TCR beta-chain repertoires profiled. Of the eight sequenced donors, seven were found to be HCMV-seropositive and one was found to be HCMV-seronegative. The eight sequenced donors were randomly selected healthy volunteers, three men and five women. Libraries were sequenced as 2 x 150 bp reads on Illumina HiSeq 2000/2500, MiSeq or NextSeq.

To determine HCMV serostatus, a commercial ELISA kit was used to detect HCMV-specific IgG in serum. Peripheral blood mononuclear cells were isolated from blood by Ficoll density gradient centrifugation. Via the germline V gene, CDR1 is ENHRY and CDR2 SYGVKD. Its CDR3 holds 15 amino acids, cysteine through phenylalanine. No DNA is recorded. Instrument used: Illumina HiSeq 2000. The TCR beta cDNA libraries were made using 5'RACE template switching, a step that added both a universal primer site and unique molecular identifiers. cDNA synthesis was primed from the TCR beta constant segment, followed by two successive PCR amplification steps. On the study's bioinformatics: MIGEC was used to demultiplex reads and group the reads by UMI, and MiTCR was used to assemble and quantify clonotypes. To exclude erroneous sequences, only TCR cDNA sequences supported by at least two reads were retained. Downstream repertoire analysis used the tcR package, and clonotypes were matched across fractions by CDR3 nucleotide sequence plus V segment. VDJmatch was used to annotate antigen specificity against VDJdb, with one amino acid substitution in CDR3 allowed. One entry per CDR3 protein sequence results from the TCRdb reprocessing of the reads, with DNA left out. TCRdb assigned the V and J calls; the authors' analysis was not used. The sample table gives roughly 180,000 distinct CDR3 sequences. Approximately 17% of the sample rests with the top ten.

Results the study describes overall, beyond this receptor: For several donors, the dominant CD3+CD56+NKG2C+ clonotypes were among the top 10 CD8+ clonotypes and accounted for roughly 1.0-8% of CD8+ T cells. Those dominant clonotypes were again the most abundant among CD3+CD56-NKG2C+ cells in several donors, at about 28.3-65%. Whether the expanded NKG2C-expressing T cell clones were specific for HCMV antigens was left unclear.

This clonotype originated in a woman between 18 and 69 years old in good health. The chain uses TRBV10-3 and TRBJ2-6; without DNA, the TCRdb call of TRBD1 cannot be checked. The sample taken for sequencing was blood T cells: a sorted CD56 or NKG2C T cell subset, CD4+ or CD8+ T cells, or bulk PBMC T cells (not recorded which). The CDR3 reads CATTTGLAGANVLTF.